These T cell receptor beta chains were read from a single sample in a study of blood T cell repertoires in COVID-19. Libraries were prepared by immunoSEQ multiplex PCR; TCRdb keeps only in-frame clonotypes and omits some of them. The sample yields fewer than 250,000 clones, more than 80% seen once. Sequenced input: PBMCs or T cells enriched from blood (not recorded which). The source of these receptors is a man in his fifties or sixties who had been exposed to COVID-19. Each CDR3 is given with its conserved first and last residue. A D gene is named only where the DNA matches it firmly. Not every row has a clone size; where given, it reads once, few, many or a size class.

CDR3 length	V gene	D gene	J gene	clone size	CDR3 protein	CDR3 DNA
15	TRBV28	TRBD1	TRBJ2-1	NA	CASSLDRGPYNEQFF	TGTGCCAGCAGCTTAGACAGGGGCCCCTACAATGAGCAGTTCTTC
14	TRBV5-1	NA	TRBJ1-4	NA	CASSLGVANEKLFF	TGCGCCAGCAGCTTGGGAGTGGCTAATGAAAAACTGTTTTTT
16	TRBV2	NA	TRBJ2-2	NA	CASSERRPANTGELFF	TGTGCCAGCAGTGAAAGGAGGCCAGCCAACACCGGGGAGCTGTTTTTT
14	TRBV11-3	NA	TRBJ2-2	NA	CASSVGQNTGELFF	TGTGCCAGCAGCGTGGGACAGAACACCGGGGAGCTGTTTTTT
13	TRBV7-9	NA	TRBJ1-1	NA	CASSLDSYGEAFF	TGTGCCAGCAGCTTAGATAGTTACGGTGAAGCTTTCTTT
14	TRBV19	NA	TRBJ1-5	NA	CASSSLGVNQPQHF	TGTGCCAGTAGTAGCCTCGGGGTCAATCAGCCCCAGCATTTT
16	TRBV10-3	NA	TRBJ2-2	NA	CATQEPGGIGTGELFF	TGTGCCACCCAAGAACCCGGGGGAATCGGAACCGGGGAGCTGTTTTTT
16	TRBV28	TRBD1	TRBJ1-1	NA	CASSPVRWTGGTEAFF	TGTGCCAGCAGTCCTGTGAGGTGGACAGGGGGCACTGAAGCTTTCTTT
15	TRBV11-2	NA	TRBJ1-3	few	CASSEQGTVGNTIYF	TGTGCCAGCAGCGAACAGGGTACCGTTGGAAACACCATATATTTT
14	TRBV5-1	NA	TRBJ2-3	NA	CASSLGRETDTQYF	TGCGCCAGCAGCTTGGGTCGGGAGACAGATACGCAGTATTTT
13	TRBV19	NA	TRBJ2-1	NA	CASSMTQNNEQFF	TGTGCCAGTAGTATGACACAGAACAATGAGCAGTTCTTC
17	TRBV9	TRBD1	TRBJ2-2	NA	CASSVVYTGVYTGELFF	TGTGCCAGCAGCGTAGTTTACACAGGGGTGTACACCGGGGAGCTGTTTTTT
12	TRBV12-3/TRBV12-4	NA	TRBJ1-1	NA	CASSLRPVRAFF	TGTGCCAGCAGTTTGCGACCCGTGAGGGCTTTCTTT
15	TRBV5-6	NA	TRBJ2-3	once	CASSFGDTSTDTQYF	TGTGCCAGCAGCTTTGGTGACACAAGCACAGATACGCAGTATTTT
13	TRBV3-1/TRBV3-2	TRBD1	TRBJ2-5	once	CASSVQGAQTQYF	TGTGCCAGCAGCGTCCAGGGGGCACAGACCCAGTACTTC
15	TRBV2	NA	TRBJ1-1	NA	CASSEELGQNTEAFF	TGTGCCAGCAGTGAAGAGTTGGGACAGAACACTGAAGCTTTCTTT
15	TRBV19	NA	TRBJ1-3	NA	CASSSRQSSGNTIYF	TGTGCCAGTAGTTCCCGACAGTCCTCTGGAAACACCATATATTTT